This T cell receptor beta chain was captured in a study of cytomegalovirus exposure and HLA in healthy donors. Data came from immunoSEQ multiplex PCR; TCRdb stores just in-frame clones and leaves some out. The sample consists of under 200,000 clones, 70% to 90% of them appearing once. This CDR3 spans 13 amino acids. The genes are TRBV21-1 and TRBJ2-5; TRBD1, the D gene given by the table, was not confirmed from the DNA. TRBV21-1 is listed as a pseudogene. Sequenced input: PBMCs. The clonotype was recovered from a woman aged 30 to 39 in good health and CMV-seronegative. The CDR3 nucleotides are TGTGCCACTACTACAGGGGGCAGAGAGACCCAGTACTTC. It encodes CATTTGGRETQYF.